This T cell receptor beta chain was recovered during a study of blood T cell repertoires in COVID-19. Study-level background: Italy, Spain and the United States were the sources of the convalescent and acute COVID-19 samples. Sources were T cells, B-cell-depleted T cells, or PBMCs; the material itself was cDNA or gDNA.

CDR1 and CDR2 (germline): KGHSH, LQKENI. This CDR3 contains 18 residues. J gave up 3 bases and V 3 bases, and 10 bases lay outside the gene matches. The assay was immunoSEQ multiplex PCR, and TCRdb's table has in-frame clones only and misses some. The repertoire holds about 290,000 clones, with 75% to 90% as singletons. The rearrangement joins TRBV18 to TRBJ2-3; 12 bases fit TRBD2. This receptor was obtained from a woman aged 40 to 50 who had recovered from COVID-19. The sequenced sample consisted of PBMCs or T cells enriched from blood (not recorded which). The CDR3 DNA follows: TGTGCCAGCTCACCTCTATCTCCGGGGACTAGCGGGACAGATACGCAGTATTTT. This encodes CASSPLSPGTSGTDTQYF. Together with reference TRBV18 and TRBJ2-3, the CDR3 gives the full variable domain: NAGVMQNPRHLVRRRGQEARLRCSPMKGHSHVYWYRQLPEEGLKFMVYLQKENIIDESGMPKERFSAEFPKEGPSILRIQQVVRGDSAAYFCASSPLSPGTSGTDTQYFGPGTRLTVL.